The 28 T cell receptor beta chains listed next were all sequenced from one sample in a study of blood T cell repertoires in COVID-19. Measured with immunoSEQ multiplex PCR; TCRdb has only the in-frame clones, and not every one. This table has over 250,000 clones, approximately 83% appearing once. Sequenced input: peripheral blood. All receptors derive from a woman aged 45-65 years who had recovered from COVID-19.

The chain is built from TRBV19 and TRBJ1-1, with a possible D match to TRBD1 (6 bases). The CDR3 is made up of 15 amino acids. Trimming pared 1 base from V and 4 bases from J, leaving 13 bases between. Germline values: CDR1 LNHDA, CDR2 SQIVND (reference sequence). The DNA of the CDR3 is TGTGCCAGTAGTATAGGGTCAGGGGTCGGCACTGAAGCTTTCTTT. This encodes CASSIGSGVGTEAFF.

The rearrangement joins TRBV25-1 to TRBJ2-3; 7 bases are shared with TRBD1. The CDR3 runs 16 residues. Germline V lookup: CDR1 MGHDK, CDR2 SYGVNS. V lost 3 bases to trimming and J lost 1 base; unmatched junction nucleotides: 7. The CDR3 nucleotides are TGTGCCAGCAGTGATCGACAGGGAGCGGGCACAGATACGCAGTATTTT. Translating it yields CASSDRQGAGTDTQYF.

This clone came up once. The CDR3, as DNA: TGCGCCAGCAGCTCCGACAGGGTCGCCTATGGCTACACCTTC. This translates into CASSSDRVAYGYTF. The gene calls are TRBV5-1 and TRBJ1-2; TRBD1 agrees at 7 bases. This CDR3 has 14 residues. Germline CDR1 SGHRS, CDR2 YFSETQ. Unmatched junction bases numbered 6, after V lost 3 bases and J lost 4 bases.

The genes are TRBV4-3 and TRBJ2-4, with 9 bases fitting TRBD1. V lost 0 bases and J lost 5; bases outside the gene matches: 8. The CDR3 is made up of 17 amino acids. The germline gives CDR1 LGHNA, CDR2 YSLEER. For the CDR3, the DNA is TGCGCCAGCAGCCAAGATCTTTCACAGGGGGCACAAAACATTCAGTACTTC. Its translation: CASSQDLSQGAQNIQYF.

In regard to this clone: Other DNA sequences of this sample code for an identical CDR3. The CDR3 DNA is TGTGCCAGCTCACCGGACAGGAGCTCTGGAAACACCATATATTTT. It yields the protein CASSPDRSSGNTIYF. V usage is TRBV18 and J usage is TRBJ1-3, with 7 positions matching TRBD1. V dropped 3 bases and J dropped 0; count of bases not matched to a gene: 2. CDR1 and CDR2 (germline): KGHSH, LQKENI. The CDR3 covers 15 residues. Based on the CDR3 plus reference TRBV18 and TRBJ1-3, the full variable domain is NAGVMQNPRHLVRRRGQEARLRCSPMKGHSHVYWYRQLPEEGLKFMVYLQKENIIDESGMPKERFSAEFPKEGPSILRIQQVVRGDSAAYFCASSPDRSSGNTIYFGEGSWLTVV.

The chain links TRBV28 to TRBJ1-4, with D unclear. Germline assignment: CDR1 MDHEN and CDR2 SYDVKM. The CDR3 is 13 amino acids. Deletions cut 7 bases from V and 6 bases from J, with 12 bases between. Here the CDR3 DNA reads TGTGCCAGCACCCAAATACTTGATGAAAAACTGTTTTTT. This codes for CASTQILDEKLFF.

This rearrangement joins TRBV14 to TRBJ1-2; 10 bases line up with TRBD1. The CDR3 extends over 13 amino acids. Germline V gene sequence: CDR1 SGHDN, CDR2 FVKESK. The junction had 7 bases not matched to a gene; V was cut back by 9 bases and J by 6 bases. CDR3 protein: CASTRDRGNGYTF. In DNA form, the CDR3 reads TGTGCCAGTACGAGGGACAGGGGAAATGGCTACACCTTC.

The rearrangement links TRBV9 to TRBJ2-1; 7 positions agree with TRBD2. The CDR3 extends over 17 amino acids. V lost 0 bases, J lost 0 bases, and 6 bases stayed unmatched. CDR1 and CDR2 (germline): SGDLS, YYNGEE. The CDR3: CASSVEGREASYNEQFF. In DNA, the CDR3 is TGTGCCAGCAGCGTAGAGGGGAGGGAGGCCTCCTACAATGAGCAGTTCTTC.

The chain combines TRBV9 with TRBJ1-4, with 10 bases matching TRBD1. V lost 0 bases to trimming and J lost 1 base; unmatched junction nucleotides: 0. This CDR3 is built from 16 residues. Germline V gene data show CDR1 as SGDLS and CDR2 as YYNGEE. The CDR3 sequence: CASSVGTGGTNEKLFF. CDR3 in DNA: TGTGCCAGCAGCGTAGGGACAGGGGGAACTAATGAAAAACTGTTTTTT.

The rearrangement uses TRBV19 and TRBJ2-7, with a possible D match to TRBD1 (5 bases). The CDR3 totals 14 residues. Looked up from germline, CDR1 is LNHDA and CDR2 is SQIVND (reference sequence). With 5 bases removed from V and 0 bases from J, the gap between germline ends came to 11 bases. This CDR3 is CASSSRQSSYEQYF. CDR3 nucleotides: TGTGCCAGTAGTTCTCGACAGAGCTCCTACGAGCAGTACTTC. Full variable domain (rest looked up from reference TRBV19 and TRBJ2-7): DGGITQSPKYLFRKEGQNVTLSCEQNLNHDAMYWYRQDPGQGLRLIYYSQIVNDFQKGDIAEGYSVSREKKESFPLTVTSAQKNPTAFYLCASSSRQSSYEQYFGPGTRLTVT.

The J gene is TRBJ1-2, the V gene TRBV21-1; the tabulated D call, TRBD1, remains unverified against the DNA. TRBV21-1 is designated a pseudogene. The CDR3 extends over 16 amino acids. In DNA form, the CDR3 reads TGTGCCAGCAGCAAAAGGACAGGGGTTGCCGACTATGGCTACACCTTC. Its protein product is CASSKRTGVADYGYTF.

This sequence joins TRBV30 and TRBJ2-7, with 8 bases aligning to TRBD2. V gave up 2 bases and J gave up 3 bases; unmatched junction bases: 6. The germline V gene encodes CDR1 GTSNPN and CDR2 SVGIG (reference sequence). The CDR3 has 14 amino acids. The CDR3 DNA sequence: TGTGCCTGGAGTCGGACTAGCTCCCTCTACGAGCAGTACTTC. It is translated as CAWSRTSSLYEQYF.

This clone was detected only a few times. CDR3 region: CASSLRGGVYGWNTEAFF. CDR3 coding DNA: TGTGCCAGCAGCTTAAGAGGGGGGGTTTATGGCTGGAACACTGAAGCTTTCTTT. The chain employs TRBV7-2 and TRBJ1-1, with TRBD1 as a possible D gene (6 bases). Trimming pared 2 bases from V and 1 base from J, leaving 20 bases between. Germline values: CDR1 SGHTA, CDR2 FQGNSA. This CDR3 has 18 amino acids.

V and J are TRBV3-1 (or the pseudogene TRBV3-2) and TRBJ2-2; D is undetermined. The ends were cut back, 4 bases at V and 1 base at J, with 7 bases in the middle. The CDR3 runs 14 residues. Germline loops: CDR1 LGHDT, CDR2 YNNKEL (reference sequence). The CDR3 sequence: CASSPSWNTGELFF. The CDR3 DNA follows: TGTGCCAGCAGCCCTAGTTGGAACACCGGGGAGCTGTTTTTT.

The J gene is TRBJ2-3, the V gene TRBV10-3; D ambiguous. Trimming took 0 bases from V and 3 from J, leaving 7 bases between them. The length of the CDR3 is 14 residues. CDR1 and CDR2 (germline): ENHRY, SYGVKD. The CDR3 loop reads CAISESTDTDTQYF. CDR3 sequence (DNA): TGTGCCATCAGTGAGTCGACTGATACAGATACGCAGTATTTT.

This clone was counted between two and nine times. CDR3 sequence: CASRSGGALRYGYTF. For the CDR3, the DNA is TGTGCCAGCAGATCGGGGGGGGCCCTCAGGTATGGCTACACCTTC. The chain couples TRBV28 to TRBJ1-2, with D perhaps matching TRBD1 (6 bases). The CDR3 loop spans 15 amino acids. The V and J ends lost 6 bases and 5 bases respectively, with 19 bases between them. CDR1 is MDHEN and CDR2 is SYDVKM in the germline V gene.

This chain joins TRBV14 and TRBJ2-3; tentative D call: TRBD2 (6 bases). There are 16 residues in the CDR3. From germline, CDR1 is SGHDN and CDR2 FVKESK. V was shortened by 1 base and J by 0 bases, with 11 bases between the two germline ends. The CDR3 region is CASSQAKGLSTDTQYF. The CDR3 DNA sequence: TGTGCCAGCAGCCAAGCGAAGGGACTTAGCACAGATACGCAGTATTTT.

The chain combines TRBV6-4 with TRBJ2-1, with 16 bases fitting TRBD2. Trimming removed 6 bases from V and 10 bases from J; junction bases left unmatched: 6. This CDR3 is 15 amino acids long. Germline V lookup: CDR1 MRHNA, CDR2 SNTAGT. The CDR3 spells CASRHEGLAGGEQFF. The CDR3 bases are TGTGCCAGCAGACACGAGGGACTAGCGGGAGGGGAGCAGTTCTTC.

The gene calls are TRBV5-6 and TRBJ2-2, with TRBD2 matching over 7 bases. CDR1 and CDR2 (germline): SGHDT, YYEEEE. The CDR3 spans 17 residues. The J segment lost 0 bases and the V segment lost 7 bases, leaving 12 bases of the junction unmatched. DNA for the CDR3: TGTGCCAGCCTCCAATACGGGGGGAGTGCGAACACCGGGGAGCTGTTTTTT. Its translation is CASLQYGGSANTGELFF.

The chain has TRBV6-1 and TRBJ2-5, with a tentative D call TRBD1 (6 bases). Germline V CDR1 and CDR2: MNHNS, SASEGT. The CDR3 extends over 14 amino acids. V lost 3 bases, J lost 4 bases, and 12 bases lay in between. CDR3 bases: TGTGCCAGCAGTGAGAAATTGACAGGAGAGACCCAGTACTTC. It is translated as CASSEKLTGETQYF.

This chain connects TRBV6-1 to TRBJ1-5; 7 nucleotides line up with TRBD1. The CDR3 is 17 residues long. The germline gives CDR1 MNHNS, CDR2 SASEGT. J gave up 2 bases and V 4 bases, and 11 bases lay outside the gene matches. The CDR3 nucleotides read TGTGCCAGCAGTGGACAGGGAATCATCGCGGGCAATCAGCCCCAGCATTTT. Translation gives CASSGQGIIAGNQPQHF.

The rearrangement joins TRBV7-2 to TRBJ2-3; 15 bases align to TRBD2. The CDR3 is 16 residues long. Germline V lookup: CDR1 SGHTA, CDR2 FQGNSA. J was trimmed by 4 bases and V by 5 bases; bases with no gene match: 4. The CDR3 region is CASSDGLAGGADTQYF. In DNA, the CDR3 is TGTGCCAGCAGCGACGGACTAGCGGGAGGGGCAGATACGCAGTATTTT. Complete variable domain (other parts from reference TRBV7-2 and TRBJ2-3): GAGVSQSPSNKVTEKGKDVELRCDPISGHTALYWYRQSLGQGLEFLIYFQGNSAPDKSGLPSDRFSAERTGGSVSTLTIQRTQQEDSAVYLCASSDGLAGGADTQYFGPGTRLTVL.

The V call is TRBV19, the J call TRBJ1-1, with D uncertain. The CDR3 extends over 18 amino acids. Germline V gene sequence: CDR1 LNHDA, CDR2 SQIVND (reference sequence). Trimming took 6 bases from V and 2 from J, leaving 25 bases between them. The CDR3 DNA sequence: TGTGCCAGTAGAGGCACAGCGGCTAACCCTGGGCGTAACACTGAAGCTTTCTTT. Protein sequence: CASRGTAANPGRNTEAFF. Using reference TRBV19 and TRBJ1-1 for the parts outside the CDR3, the full variable domain is DGGITQSPKYLFRKEGQNVTLSCEQNLNHDAMYWYRQDPGQGLRLIYYSQIVNDFQKGDIAEGYSVSREKKESFPLTVTSAQKNPTAFYLCASRGTAANPGRNTEAFFGQGTRLTVV.

The genes are TRBV4-2 and TRBJ1-2; D possibly corresponds to TRBD1 (6 bases). This CDR3 region has 14 residues. V lost 4 bases, J lost 5 bases, and 14 bases lay in between. Germline V gene data show CDR1 as LGHNA and CDR2 as YNFKEQ. The CDR3 here is CASSPAGTNYGYTF. The DNA of the CDR3 is TGTGCCAGCAGCCCGGCCGGGACAAATTATGGCTACACCTTC.

The CDR3 reads CAWREQGGGTEAFF. In DNA, the CDR3 is TGTGCCTGGAGGGAACAGGGGGGAGGGACTGAAGCTTTCTTT. This sequence joins TRBV30 and TRBJ1-1, with TRBD1 matching 8 bases. The CDR3 consists of 14 residues. Trimming cost V 3 bases and J 5 bases; bases outside gene matches: 8. Germline V gene lookup returns CDR1 GTSNPN and CDR2 SVGIG (reference sequence).

In its sample, this clone was seen a few times. V usage is TRBV4-1 and J usage is TRBJ2-1; D gene ambiguous. CDR3 length: 15 amino acids. V was clipped by 1 base and J by 0 bases, with 7 bases between them. CDR1 is MGHRA and CDR2 is YSYEKL in the germline V gene. The CDR3 DNA follows: TGCGCCAGCAGCCAAGGTTTTATCTCCTACAATGAGCAGTTCTTC. This translates into CASSQGFISYNEQFF.

V usage is TRBV4-3 and J usage is TRBJ2-2; 8 bases fit TRBD2. The CDR3 has 15 amino acids. Germline assignment: CDR1 LGHNA and CDR2 YSLEER. V was clipped by 4 bases and J by 3 bases; unmatched bases: 4. The chain's CDR3 is CASSLRAGDTGELFF. In DNA, the CDR3 is TGCGCCAGCAGCCTCAGAGCGGGGGACACCGGGGAGCTGTTTTTT.

This clone occurred once. The J gene is TRBJ1-1, the V gene TRBV24-1, with 9 bases that match TRBD1. V lost 5 bases and J lost 13; bases outside the gene matches: 10. The CDR3 spans 13 residues. Looked up from germline, CDR1 is KGHDR and CDR2 is SFDVKD. CDR3 loop: CATSANDRGGSFF. The CDR3, as DNA: TGTGCCACCAGTGCTAACGACAGGGGGGGAAGTTTCTTT.